Listed here are 22 T cell receptor beta chains from one sample, sequenced in a study of long-term antiretroviral therapy in people with HIV. They ran version v3.0 of the immunoSEQ assay at survey level. Clones were sequenced by immunoSEQ multiplex PCR, and TCRdb holds only the in-frame ones, with some missing. This table has 10,000 or so clones, about 73% appearing once. The input for sequencing was unsorted PBMCs, taken less than 3.2 years before starting antiretroviral therapy. The receptors stem from a man between 35 and 55 years old with HIV.

This rearrangement joins TRBV2 to TRBJ1-2; TRBD1 is a possible D gene (6 bases). CDR1 is SNHLY, CDR2 FYNNEI, per germline. The V and J ends lost 4 bases and 4 bases respectively, with 7 bases between them. The CDR3 runs to 12 residues. CDR3 in DNA: TGTGCCAGCAGTGGACAGGCCTATGGCTACACCTTC. This gives the protein CASSGQAYGYTF.

The chain couples TRBV7-2 to TRBJ2-1, with D possibly being TRBD2 (6 bases). The V gene's germline CDR1 is SGHTA and CDR2 FQGNSA. The V gene lost 5 bases and the J gene lost 5 bases, with 10 bases spanning the gap. The CDR3 has 13 residues. CDR3 in amino acids: CASSLGLNNEQFF. The DNA for the CDR3 is TGTGCCAGCAGCCTGGGACTTAACAATGAGCAGTTCTTC.

This clone was seen only once. This chain joins TRBV7-2 and TRBJ1-5; D is unresolved. The V gene's germline CDR1 is SGHTA and CDR2 FQGNSA. The CDR3 covers 14 residues. V was clipped by 1 base and J by 3 bases, with 7 bases between them. Written as DNA, the CDR3 is TGTGCCAGCAGCTTAGGACACCACAATCAGCCCCAGCATTTT. It codes for CASSLGHHNQPQHF.

Of note for this clone: A read error may produce the germline difference seen at one junction end. This chain uses TRBV5-1 with TRBJ2-1; 9 positions match TRBD2. CDR1 is SGHRS and CDR2 is YFSETQ in the germline V gene. This CDR3 has 15 residues. The DNA for the CDR3 is TGCGCCAGCAGCCTCGACGGGACTAGCTACGATGAGCAGTTCTTC. It is translated as CASSLDGTSYDEQFF.

The chain recombines TRBV28 with TRBJ2-7; 9 bases map to TRBD2. From germline, CDR1 is MDHEN and CDR2 SYDVKM. The CDR3 runs 16 residues. V dropped 5 bases and J dropped 5; count of bases not matched to a gene: 13. This CDR3 is CASSPRAGGTSNEQYF. CDR3 bases: TGTGCCAGCAGTCCTAGAGCGGGAGGTACCTCTAACGAGCAGTACTTC.

This clone came up a few times. The V call is TRBV11-1, the J call TRBJ1-2, with 9 bases that match TRBD1. The germline gives CDR1 SGHAT, CDR2 FQDESV (reference sequence). V lost 3 bases to trimming and J lost 7 bases; unmatched junction nucleotides: 9. This CDR3 is built from 15 residues. CDR3 coding DNA: TGTGCCAGCAGCTTGGGGACAGGGAGGTCCGGTGGCTACACCTTC. Protein product: CASSLGTGRSGGYTF. The full variable domain, its missing parts supplied by reference TRBV11-1 and TRBJ1-2, is EAEVAQSPRYKITEKSQAVAFWCDPISGHATLYWYRQILGQGPELLVQFQDESVVDDSQLPKDRFSAERLKGVDSTLKIQPAELGDSAMYLCASSLGTGRSGGYTFGSGTRLTVV.

This chain uses TRBV30 with TRBJ2-1; 13 positions agree with TRBD2. The CDR3 covers 15 residues. V was pared by 3 bases and J by 8 bases, with 7 bases of the junction left unmatched. Germline CDR1 is GTSNPN and CDR2 is SVGIG (reference sequence). The CDR3 sequence: CAWSGGLAGVYEQFF. The CDR3 nucleotides read TGTGCCTGGAGCGGAGGACTAGCGGGAGTTTATGAGCAGTTCTTC.

The genes are TRBV7-8 and TRBJ1-1, with 8 bases fitting TRBD1. The CDR3 has 15 amino acids. J was trimmed by 5 bases and V by 3 bases; bases with no gene match: 8. Germline values: CDR1 SGHVS, CDR2 FQNEAQ. The CDR3: CASSFSGQVGTEAFF. CDR3 nucleotide sequence: TGTGCCAGCAGCTTTTCGGGACAGGTAGGGACTGAAGCTTTCTTT.

V usage is TRBV5-4 and J usage is TRBJ1-5; unclear D gene. CDR3 length: 15 amino acids. With 1 base removed from V and 0 bases from J, the gap between germline ends came to 8 bases. Germline V gene lookup returns CDR1 SGHNT and CDR2 YYREEE (reference sequence). This chain's CDR3 is CASSLFGDSNQPQHF. Here the CDR3 DNA reads TGTGCCAGCAGCTTGTTCGGAGATAGCAATCAGCCCCAGCATTTT.

A few counts support this clone. The V call is TRBV18, the J call TRBJ2-1; tentatively, D is TRBD1 (5 bases). The V end was cut by 5 bases, the J end by 8 bases, with 10 bases between. CDR3 length: 12 amino acids. Germline values: CDR1 KGHSH, CDR2 LQKENI. As DNA, the CDR3 is TGTGCCAGCTCAACAACCAGGGATGAGCAGTTCTTC. It is translated as CASSTTRDEQFF.

This chain links TRBV5-4 with TRBJ1-1; no clear D gene. Germline V gene data show CDR1 as SGHNT and CDR2 as YYREEE (reference sequence). V was pared by 4 bases and J by 5 bases, with 9 bases between. This CDR3 spans 12 amino acids. The CDR3, as DNA: TGTGCCAGCAGCATCGGAGGAACTGAAGCTTTCTTT. Translating it yields CASSIGGTEAFF.

The rearrangement uses TRBV7-8 and TRBJ2-1; D is perhaps TRBD2 (6 bases). Deletions cut 4 bases from V and 2 bases from J, with 9 bases between. This CDR3 is built from 14 residues. Germline V gives CDR1 SGHVS, CDR2 FQNEAQ. CDR3 sequence (DNA): TGTGCCAGCAGCTGGAGGGACGCCTACAATGAGCAGTTCTTC. It translates to CASSWRDAYNEQFF.

The chain joins TRBV2 to TRBJ2-6, with D tentatively TRBD1 (6 bases). CDR3 length: 17 residues. The V end lost 6 bases, the J end lost 0 bases, and 15 bases lay between the germline ends. Germline lookup yields CDR1 SNHLY and CDR2 FYNNEI. The CDR3 sequence is CASSLTGFSSGANVLTF. The CDR3 nucleotides read TGTGCCAGCAGCCTGACAGGATTCAGCTCTGGGGCCAACGTCCTGACTTTC.

The chain joins TRBV5-4 to TRBJ2-2, with 8 bases lining up with TRBD2. The CDR3 loop spans 18 amino acids. Germline loops: CDR1 SGHNT, CDR2 YYREEE (reference sequence). V shed 0 bases, J shed 0 bases, and the junction held 7 bases outside the gene matches. CDR3 region: CASSLGGGAGANTGELFF. In DNA, the CDR3 is TGTGCCAGCAGCTTGGGGGGAGGAGCGGGAGCGAACACCGGGGAGCTGTTTTTT.

V usage is TRBV30 and J usage is TRBJ2-1; TRBD2 matches at 11 bases. The trim removed 2 bases at V and 7 bases at J, leaving 4 bases unmatched. The CDR3 sequence is 14 residues long. The V gene's germline CDR1 is GTSNPN and CDR2 SVGIG (reference sequence). Written as DNA, the CDR3 is TGTGCCTGGAGTCGTAGCGGGAGGGGAAATGAGCAGTTCTTC. Residues: CAWSRSGRGNEQFF.

As DNA, the CDR3 is TGTGCCACCAGCAGCCCCCAACCAGGGGGCGCGCAGTATTTT. It yields the protein CATSSPQPGGAQYF. The V gene is TRBV15, the J gene TRBJ2-3; 8 bases are shared with TRBD1. The ends lost 3 bases at V and 10 bases at J; junction bases unmatched: 9. The CDR3 runs 14 residues. Germline V gene data show CDR1 as LNHNV and CDR2 as YYDKDF (reference sequence). Combining the CDR3 with reference TRBV15 and TRBJ2-3 gives the whole variable domain DAMVIQNPRYQVTQFGKPVTLSCSQTLNHNVMYWYQQKSSQAPKLLFHYYDKDFNNEADTPDNFQSRRPNTSFCFLDIRSPGLGDTAMYLCATSSPQPGGAQYFGPGTRLTVL.

About this clone itself: One base separates it from a far larger clone, so it is likely a read error. The genes are TRBV7-2 and TRBJ2-1; D is possibly TRBD1 (5 bases). With 5 bases removed from V and 6 bases from J, the gap between germline ends came to 5 bases. This CDR3 region has 11 residues. Germline values: CDR1 SGHTA, CDR2 FQGNSA. CDR3 sequence (DNA): TGTGCCAGCAGCCAGGGCAATGAGCAGTTCTTC. Translated: CASSQGNEQFF.

The gene calls are TRBV5-4 and TRBJ2-7, with a tentative D call TRBD1 (6 bases). The CDR3 contains 13 residues. Deletions cut 3 bases from V and 7 bases from J, with 14 bases between. Germline CDR1 reads SGHNT; CDR2 reads YYREEE (reference sequence). This CDR3 is CASSSNRAFEQYF. The CDR3 DNA sequence: TGTGCCAGCAGCTCGAACAGGGCTTTTGAGCAGTACTTC.

The chain couples TRBV30 to TRBJ2-3; D perhaps matches TRBD2 (9 bases). The CDR3 covers 16 residues. Trimming removed 3 bases at V and 7 bases at J, with 23 bases between. CDR1 and CDR2 from the germline V gene are GTSNPN and SVGIG (reference sequence). CDR3 sequence reads: CAWRPSGTGFLNTQYF. The CDR3 DNA reads TGTGCCTGGAGGCCTAGCGGGACAGGTTTCCTAAATACGCAGTATTTT.

This sequence joins TRBV19 and TRBJ2-3; TRBD2 is a possible D gene (5 bases). Deletions cut 5 bases from V and 1 base from J, with 16 bases between. Germline V gives CDR1 LNHDA, CDR2 SQIVND (reference sequence). The CDR3 consists of 16 residues. This CDR3 is CASSSNRGGGTDTQYF. The CDR3 DNA reads as TGTGCCAGTAGTTCTAATCGGGGTGGAGGCACAGATACGCAGTATTTT. Looking up the rest from reference TRBV19 and TRBJ2-3 gives the full variable domain: DGGITQSPKYLFRKEGQNVTLSCEQNLNHDAMYWYRQDPGQGLRLIYYSQIVNDFQKGDIAEGYSVSREKKESFPLTVTSAQKNPTAFYLCASSSNRGGGTDTQYFGPGTRLTVL.

V is TRBV27 and J is TRBJ2-7, with TRBD2 identical over 7 bases. The CDR3 is 14 amino acids. V lost 8 bases and J lost 2; bases outside the gene matches: 9. The germline CDR1 and CDR2 sequences are MNHEY and SMNVEV (reference sequence). DNA of the CDR3: TGTGCCAGCGCAACCGGGACTACAACCTACGAGCAGTACTTC. Protein: CASATGTTTYEQYF.

This chain links TRBV5-4 with TRBJ1-1; unclear D gene. V was trimmed by 1 base and J by 0 bases, leaving 7 bases between them. Germline V gene lookup returns CDR1 SGHNT and CDR2 YYREEE (reference sequence). The CDR3 is 14 residues long. The CDR3 coding sequence is TGTGCCAGCAGCTTGCGCGAAATGAACACTGAAGCTTTCTTT. This translates into CASSLREMNTEAFF. The whole variable domain, filled in from reference TRBV5-4 and TRBJ1-1, reads ETGVTQSPTHLIKTRGQQVTLRCSSQSGHNTVSWYQQALGQGPQFIFQYYREEENGRGNFPPRFSGLQFPNYSSELNVNALELDDSALYLCASSLREMNTEAFFGQGTRLTVV.